This T cell receptor beta chain was sequenced during a study of blood T cell repertoires in COVID-19. About the study: The United States, Italy and Spain provided the acute and convalescent COVID-19 samples.

Original data processing: Reference gene primer amplification gave nucleated cell count estimates. Sequencing used immunoSEQ multiplex PCR; TCRdb keeps in-frame clones, though not all of them. The DNA was the basis for D and trimming; V, J and clone size are from that table. The sample has about 260,000 clones, about 80% seen once; the top ten hold about 2%. The CDR3 is 18 residues long. The V gene's germline CDR1 is MDHEN and CDR2 SYDVKM. The V gene end was trimmed by 2 bases and the J gene end by 2 bases; junction bases not matched to a gene: 9. The chain couples TRBV28 to TRBJ1-5; 10 bases line up with TRBD1. This TCR was sampled from an elderly woman with acute or convalescent COVID-19. Sequenced sample: peripheral blood. In nucleotides, the CDR3 is TGTGCCAGCAGTTTAGGAGACAGGGGGCTCTATGGCAATCAGCCCCAGCATTTT. Translation gives CASSLGDRGLYGNQPQHF. Using reference TRBV28 and TRBJ1-5 for the parts outside the CDR3, the full variable domain is DVKVTQSSRYLVKRTGEKVFLECVQDMDHENMFWYRQDPGLGLRLIYFSYDVKMKEKGDIPEGYSVSREKKERFSLILESASTNQTSMYLCASSLGDRGLYGNQPQHFGDGTRLSIL.